The T cell receptor beta chain under discussion was sequenced for a study of Ad26.COV2.S vaccination and SARS-CoV-2 variants. TCRdb keeps only in-frame clones here, not all; method: immunoSEQ multiplex PCR. The repertoire includes about 350,000 clones, about 90% of them detected once, and 3.9% sits in the top ten. Study conclusions and caveats: Reportedly, after vaccination the spike-specific CD8+ and CD4+ T cell responses displayed substantial breadth. Similar non-spike TCR breadth was observed in recipients of vaccine and of placebo.

Germline trimming cut 5 bases from V and 3 bases from J; bases unmatched to any gene: 9. Per the germline V gene, CDR1 is SEHNR and CDR2 is FQNEAQ (reference sequence). The CDR3 extends over 17 amino acids. About this clone: What it binds is unknown.

The gene calls are TRBV7-9 and TRBJ2-4; 11 nucleotides match TRBD1. The TCR comes from a human donor who had recovered from COVID-19. Specimen: peripheral blood, collected after recovery from COVID-19. Here the CDR3 DNA reads TGTGCCAGCAGCCCAGCCGGACAGGGGGCGGGCAAAAACATTCAGTACTTC. This sequence encodes CASSPAGQGAGKNIQYF. The variable domain in full, with the rest retrieved from reference TRBV7-9 and TRBJ2-4, is DTGVSQNPRHKITKRGQNVTFRCDPISEHNRLYWYRQTLGQGPEFLTYFQNEAQLEKSRLLSDRFSAERPKGSFSTLEIQRTEQGDSAMYLCASSPAGQGAGKNIQYFGAGTRLSVL.